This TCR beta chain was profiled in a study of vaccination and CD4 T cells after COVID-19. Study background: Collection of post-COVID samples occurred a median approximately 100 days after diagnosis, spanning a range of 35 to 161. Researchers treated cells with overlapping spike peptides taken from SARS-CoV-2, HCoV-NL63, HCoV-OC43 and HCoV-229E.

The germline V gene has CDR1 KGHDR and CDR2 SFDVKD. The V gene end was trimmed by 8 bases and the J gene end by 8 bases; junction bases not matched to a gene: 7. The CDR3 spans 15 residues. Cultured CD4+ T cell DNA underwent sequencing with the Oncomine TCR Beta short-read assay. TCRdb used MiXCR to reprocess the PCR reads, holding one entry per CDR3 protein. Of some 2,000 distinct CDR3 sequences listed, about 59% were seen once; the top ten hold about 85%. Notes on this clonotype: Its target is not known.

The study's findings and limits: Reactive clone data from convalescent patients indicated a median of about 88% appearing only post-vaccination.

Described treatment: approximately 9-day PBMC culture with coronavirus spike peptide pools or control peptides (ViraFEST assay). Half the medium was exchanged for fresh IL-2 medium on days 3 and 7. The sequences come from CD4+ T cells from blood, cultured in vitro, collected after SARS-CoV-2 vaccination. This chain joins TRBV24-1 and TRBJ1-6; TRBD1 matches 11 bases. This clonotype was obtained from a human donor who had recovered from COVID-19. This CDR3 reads CATIKGGQGDSPLHF. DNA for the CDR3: TGTGCCACCATCAAAGGGGGACAGGGGGATTCACCCCTCCACTTT.